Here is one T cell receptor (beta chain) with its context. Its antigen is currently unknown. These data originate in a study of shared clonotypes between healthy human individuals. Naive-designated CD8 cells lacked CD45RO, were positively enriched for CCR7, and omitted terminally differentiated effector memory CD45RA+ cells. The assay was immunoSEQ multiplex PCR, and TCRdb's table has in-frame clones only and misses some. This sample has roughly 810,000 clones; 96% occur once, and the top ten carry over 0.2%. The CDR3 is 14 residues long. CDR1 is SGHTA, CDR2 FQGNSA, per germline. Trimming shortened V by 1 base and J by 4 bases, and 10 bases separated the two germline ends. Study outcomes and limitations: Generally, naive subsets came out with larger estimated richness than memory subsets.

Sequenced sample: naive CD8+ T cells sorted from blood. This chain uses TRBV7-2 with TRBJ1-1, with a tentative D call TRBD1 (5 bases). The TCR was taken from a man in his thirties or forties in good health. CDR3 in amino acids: CASSLEGYSTEAFF. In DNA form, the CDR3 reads TGTGCCAGCAGCTTAGAGGGGTATAGCACTGAAGCTTTCTTT.